The source of this TCR beta chain is a study of T cell responses to AZD1222 COVID-19 vaccine. V gave up 8 bases and J gave up 2 bases; unmatched junction bases: 10. This CDR3 region has 15 residues. Germline values: CDR1 MDHEN, CDR2 SYDVKM. Assay used: immunoSEQ multiplex PCR; TCRdb lists only in-frame clones, some missing. The data contain 120,000 to 150,000 clones, 75% to 95% of them singletons. The gene calls are TRBV28 and TRBJ2-7; TRBD1 aligns across 9 bases. This clonotype was obtained from an adult in good health. Sequencing was performed on peripheral blood, taken on day 0 of MenACWY control vaccination. The CDR3, as DNA: TGTGCCAGCCTAGGGGGGGGACAGGGTACCTACGAGCAGTACTTC. Encoded protein: CASLGGGQGTYEQYF.